Sequencing of this T cell receptor (beta chain) was carried out in a study of T cell responses to AZD1222 COVID-19 vaccine. Germline V gene lookup returns CDR1 SGHTA and CDR2 FQGNSA. With 5 bases clipped from V and 4 bases from J, the junction kept 7 bases outside the gene matches. The CDR3 has 14 amino acids. The method was immunoSEQ multiplex PCR; TCRdb's version includes in-frame clones alone and lacks a portion of them. In the table there are approximately 150,000 clones, roughly 86% of which are singletons. Study-wide findings and caveats: With two AZD1222 doses given, Spike-specific TCR breadth and depth both rose. Only five or six AZD1222 recipients were seropositive at baseline. Clonal diversity may have been underestimated in mostly white British donors.

As concerns this clone: Its matching antigen is unknown.

The chain joins TRBV7-2 to TRBJ1-1, with TRBD1 matching over 7 bases. The starting material was peripheral blood, obtained 28 days after the second AZD1222 dose. The sequence derives from an adult who received the AZD1222 COVID-19 vaccine. CDR3 coding DNA: TGTGCCAGCAGCGGGCGGACAGGAGGCACTGAAGCTTTCTTT. This encodes CASSGRTGGTEAFF.